This T cell receptor (beta chain) was obtained from a study of cytomegalovirus exposure and HLA in healthy donors. Study-level results: Both high specificity and high sensitivity reportedly marked the classifier's diagnosis of cytomegalovirus status. While the bulk of TCR sequences proved rare, some public TCRs turned up in many donors. It was in a later analysis that TCR association rates were seen to vary by HLA locus, highest for DRB1 and lowest for HLA-C. Sequencing likely produced, as an artifact, a cluster of highly shared sequence variants.

A word on this clone: Its antigen remains unidentified.

In the PCR, 60 Vbeta and 13 Jbeta primers were used. The table came from immunoSEQ multiplex PCR; TCRdb's copy has only in-frame clones and leaves some out. The sample holds 150,000 to 200,000 clones. Per germline, CDR1 WNHNN and CDR2 SYGVQD (reference sequence). V dropped 3 bases and J dropped 5; count of bases not matched to a gene: 4. This CDR3 spans 14 amino acids. The receptor was derived from a woman aged 60 to 75 in good health and CMV-seronegative. The chain couples TRBV10-1 to TRBJ2-5; 9 bases map to TRBD1. Sequencing input: PBMCs. The CDR3: CASSDRQGVETQYF. The CDR3 nucleotides read TGCGCCAGCAGTGACCGACAGGGGGTTGAGACCCAGTACTTC.